The 13 T cell receptor beta chains listed next were all sequenced from one sample in a study of chronic HIV infection and antiretroviral therapy. TCRdb analysed the 5' RACE reads with MiXCR anew, one entry per CDR3 protein. The table includes roughly 50,000 distinct CDR3 sequences, 15% to 20% detected once. Sequenced sample: peripheral blood. The receptors stem from an adult who had HIV and had not received antiretroviral therapy, or was an uninfected healthy control (not recorded which).

The CDR3 loop is CAYSPGQGAHEQYF. The CDR3, as DNA: TGTGCCTATTCGCCGGGACAGGGTGCCCACGAGCAGTACTTC. The rearrangement uses TRBV30 and TRBJ2-7, with 9 positions matching TRBD1. There are 14 residues in the CDR3. In germline, CDR1 is GTSNPN, CDR2 SVGIG (reference sequence). V lost 7 bases, J lost 5 bases, and 12 bases stayed unmatched.

This clonotype has more than one count but fewer than ten. V gene TRBV10-3 combines with J gene TRBJ2-3; the D gene is possibly TRBD2 (6 bases). The CDR3 totals 15 residues. Trimming removed 2 bases from V and 3 bases from J, with 12 bases in between. Germline V lookup: CDR1 ENHRY, CDR2 SYGVKD. This CDR3 is CAISEHGSITDTQYF. For the CDR3, the DNA is TGTGCCATCAGTGAGCACGGGAGTATTACAGATACGCAGTATTTT.

This clonotype has just a few counts. V usage is TRBV28 and J usage is TRBJ2-7; maybe TRBD1 (6 bases). Trimming cost V 7 bases and J 5 bases, with 12 bases left between them. CDR1 is MDHEN and CDR2 is SYDVKM in the germline V gene. The CDR3 spans 12 residues. The CDR3 region has the DNA TGTGCCAGCACCCGAAACAGGGACGAGCAGTACTTC. Its protein is CASTRNRDEQYF.

This clonotype came up a few times. This chain joins TRBV28 and TRBJ1-5; possible D gene TRBD1, 5 bases. This CDR3 comprises 13 residues. Germline V CDR1 and CDR2: MDHEN, SYDVKM. V lost 4 bases and J lost 9, with 13 bases in between. Written as DNA, the CDR3 is TGTGCCAGCAGTTCGGGACTCGGAAGGCCCCAGCATTTT. Its protein is CASSSGLGRPQHF.

There are a few counts of this clonotype. The chain recombines TRBV11-2 with TRBJ2-3; TRBD2 matches at 7 bases. CDR1 SGHAT and CDR2 FQNNGV come from the germline V gene. This CDR3 spans 15 amino acids. V lost 0 bases, J lost 4 bases, and 4 bases stayed unmatched. DNA of the CDR3: TGTGCCAGCAGCTTAGAGGCTAGCGGCCCAGATACGCAGTATTTT. Protein product: CASSLEASGPDTQYF.

This clonotype has only a few counts. V is TRBV19 and J is TRBJ2-2; 13 nucleotides agree with TRBD2. From germline, CDR1 is LNHDA and CDR2 SQIVND (reference sequence). The CDR3 sequence is 18 residues long. J lost 5 bases, V lost 1 base, and 7 bases had no gene match. The CDR3 coding sequence is TGTGCCAGTAGTATAGGCTGGACTAGCGGGAGTTATACCGGGGAGCTGTTTTTT. It yields the protein CASSIGWTSGSYTGELFF.

The chain links TRBV18 to TRBJ1-1, with D possibly matching TRBD1 (5 bases). Germline CDR1 KGHSH, CDR2 LQKENI. Trimming left V 4 bases short and J 0 bases short, with 12 bases between. The CDR3 extends over 15 amino acids. The CDR3 nucleotides are TGTGCCAGCTCACTTCAGGGCAGGATGAACACTGAAGCTTTCTTT. Protein: CASSLQGRMNTEAFF.

J is TRBJ1-5 and V is TRBV2; D is unclear. The germline V and J ends were trimmed by 6 bases and 6 bases, with 9 bases remaining between them. The CDR3 is 12 amino acids. Germline CDR1 SNHLY, CDR2 FYNNEI. CDR3 loop: CASSQTRQPQHF. In nucleotides, the CDR3 is TGTGCCAGCAGCCAGACACGTCAGCCCCAGCATTTT.

This clonotype was detected a few times. V usage is TRBV28 and J usage is TRBJ1-6; the D gene is possibly TRBD1 (5 bases). The CDR3 sequence is 16 residues long. From germline, CDR1 is MDHEN and CDR2 SYDVKM. The ends were cut back, 1 base at V and 7 bases at J, with 14 bases in the middle. The CDR3, as DNA: TGTGCCAGCAGTTTATCCCAGGGAATCACCAATTCACCCCTCCACTTT. It specifies CASSLSQGITNSPLHF.

The chain uses TRBV28 and TRBJ1-2; a weak D match, TRBD1 (5 bases). CDR3 size: 14 residues. Looked up from germline, CDR1 is MDHEN and CDR2 is SYDVKM. V was clipped by 2 bases and J by 4 bases, with 11 bases between them. The CDR3 spells CASSLLRDGYGYTF. Here the CDR3 DNA reads TGTGCCAGCAGTTTACTCCGGGACGGCTATGGCTACACCTTC.

The CDR3 loop is CASSYRRQSTDTQYF. In DNA form, the CDR3 reads TGTGCCAGCAGTTACCGGCGGCAAAGCACAGATACGCAGTATTTT. The chain joins TRBV6-2 or TRBV6-3 to TRBJ2-3; D is undetermined. CDR3 size: 15 residues. Deletions cut 2 bases from V and 0 bases from J, with 9 bases between. CDR1 MNHEY and CDR2 SVGEGT come from the germline V gene.

V is TRBV28 and J is TRBJ2-7; possible D gene TRBD1, 6 bases. The CDR3 has 14 residues. With 4 bases removed from V and 6 bases from J, the gap between germline ends came to 16 bases. Germline CDR1 MDHEN, CDR2 SYDVKM. The CDR3 nucleotides read TGTGCCAGCAGTTCCTCTAGGACAGTTCGCGAGCAGTACTTC. It encodes CASSSSRTVREQYF.

The chain joins TRBV7-9 to TRBJ2-3; 8 bases fit TRBD2. CDR3 length equals 15 residues. Trimming at V came to 2 bases and at J to 6 bases, leaving 7 bases not matched to a gene. CDR1 is SEHNR and CDR2 is FQNEAQ in the germline V gene (reference sequence). The CDR3 sequence: CASSLLAGYSDTQYF. The CDR3 DNA follows: TGTGCCAGCAGCTTACTAGCGGGTTACTCGGATACGCAGTATTTT. Using reference TRBV7-9 and TRBJ2-3 for the parts outside the CDR3, the full variable domain is DTGVSQNPRHKITKRGQNVTFRCDPISEHNRLYWYRQTLGQGPEFLTYFQNEAQLEKSRLLSDRFSAERPKGSFSTLEIQRTEQGDSAMYLCASSLLAGYSDTQYFGPGTRLTVL.